These 25 T cell receptor beta chains were sequenced from one sample in a study of CD4 T cells in relation to SARS-CoV-2 and coronaviruses. For these receptors, no antigen is known. CD4+ T cells from unexposed donors were obtained before the COVID-19 pandemic (2011-2018). The cells were cultured for around ten days before CD4+ T cells were isolated. Clones were read by immunoSEQ multiplex PCR, and TCRdb kept only the in-frame ones, dropping some. Seen here are 20,000 to 25,000 clones, about 70% observed once, and the top ten hold over 15%. Sequences were obtained from CD4+ T cells from PBMCs, cultured in vitro. Receptor source: a human donor in good health.

The chain uses TRBV9 and TRBJ1-6, with D maybe TRBD1 (5 bases). V was cut by 0 bases and J by 9 bases, with 13 bases left in between. The length of the CDR3 is 15 residues. Germline V gene lookup returns CDR1 SGDLS and CDR2 YYNGEE. The CDR3 sequence: CASSVDGRASSPLHF. DNA for the CDR3: TGTGCCAGCAGCGTAGATGGCAGGGCTAGTTCACCCCTCCACTTT.

The chain has TRBV27 and TRBJ1-5; D gene unclear. CDR1 is MNHEY, CDR2 SMNVEV, per germline (reference sequence). This CDR3 spans 15 amino acids. V lost 3 bases, J lost 0 bases, and 9 bases lay in between. CDR3 sequence reads: CASSLLGFSNQPQHF. The CDR3 DNA is TGTGCCAGCAGTTTGCTTGGGTTTAGCAATCAGCCCCAGCATTTT.

This chain connects TRBV12-3 or TRBV12-4 to TRBJ2-7, with TRBD1 identical over 8 bases. Trimming took 6 bases from V and 7 from J; bases not matched to a gene: 8. This CDR3 spans 13 amino acids. The CDR3 DNA follows: TGTGCCAGCAGCGTACAGGGGGTGGGTGAGCAGTACTTC. It encodes CASSVQGVGEQYF.

The genes are TRBV5-1 and TRBJ2-7; 13 positions match TRBD2. Trimming at V came to 0 bases and at J to 6 bases, leaving 6 bases not matched to a gene. The CDR3 has 16 amino acids. CDR1 and CDR2 (germline): SGHRS, YFSETQ. CDR3 amino acids: CASSLAPGLAGAEQYF. CDR3 bases: TGCGCCAGCAGCTTGGCCCCAGGACTAGCGGGAGCCGAGCAGTACTTC.

The genes are TRBV7-2 and TRBJ1-5; 8 nucleotides match TRBD1. Germline V gene sequence: CDR1 SGHTA, CDR2 FQGNSA. This CDR3 spans 16 amino acids. V was pared by 2 bases and J by 6 bases, with 9 bases of the junction left unmatched. In DNA form, the CDR3 reads TGTGCCAGCAGCTTACTGGCAGGGGGCCTCGGTCAGCCCCAGCATTTT. Translation gives CASSLLAGGLGQPQHF.

The chain employs TRBV11-1 and TRBJ2-1; 7 bases are a match to TRBD2. Trimming removed 4 bases from V and 0 bases from J; junction bases left unmatched: 3. CDR1 is SGHAT, CDR2 FQDESV, per germline (reference sequence). This CDR3 is 15 amino acids long. The CDR3 spells CASSWGGSSYNEQFF. CDR3 nucleotides: TGTGCCAGCAGCTGGGGGGGAAGCTCCTACAATGAGCAGTTCTTC.

There are a few counts of this clone. The chain employs TRBV18 and TRBJ1-6; possibly TRBD1 for D (5 bases). CDR1 is KGHSH, CDR2 LQKENI, per germline. The CDR3 is 15 amino acids. The ends were cut back, 2 bases at V and 7 bases at J, with 12 bases in the middle. In DNA, the CDR3 is TGTGCCAGCTCACCAGGTGGGGCTGCCAATTCACCCCTCCACTTT. Translated, it gives CASSPGGAANSPLHF. The full variable domain, with the rest looked up from reference TRBV18 and TRBJ1-6, is NAGVMQNPRHLVRRRGQEARLRCSPMKGHSHVYWYRQLPEEGLKFMVYLQKENIIDESGMPKERFSAEFPKEGPSILRIQQVVRGDSAAYFCASSPGGAANSPLHFGNGTRLTVT.

V and J are TRBV14 and TRBJ2-1; 8 nucleotides match TRBD2. CDR1 and CDR2 (germline): SGHDN, FVKESK. CDR3 length: 14 residues. Losses at the gene ends were 2 bases for V and 4 bases for J; bases not matched to a gene: 1. The CDR3 DNA follows: TGTGCCAGCAGCCAAACTAGCGGATACAATGAGCAGTTCTTC. Translation: CASSQTSGYNEQFF.

The chain carries TRBV6-5 and TRBJ2-3; D might be TRBD1 (5 bases). The CDR3 totals 12 residues. Germline loops: CDR1 MNHEY, CDR2 SVGAGI. V lost 10 bases and J 1 base, leaving 9 bases between the germline ends. The CDR3 region is CATDSGTDTQYF. DNA of the CDR3: TGTGCCACAGACAGTGGCACAGATACGCAGTATTTT.

The V and J genes are TRBV6-1 and TRBJ2-3; D remains ambiguous. CDR1 MNHNS and CDR2 SASEGT come from the germline V gene. Trimming took off 0 bases at V and 4 bases at J, with 8 bases between the two ends. The CDR3 consists of 14 residues. The CDR3 spells CASSEAQPPDTQYF. In DNA, the CDR3 is TGTGCCAGCAGTGAAGCGCAGCCTCCAGATACGCAGTATTTT.

V gene TRBV10-2 combines with J gene TRBJ1-2, with a possible D match to TRBD1 (6 bases). The CDR3 extends over 14 amino acids. Trimming took off 0 bases at V and 3 bases at J, with 8 bases between the two ends. In germline, CDR1 is WSHSY, CDR2 SAAADI. The CDR3 nucleotides read TGCGCCAGCAGTGAGTCAGGGGGTCACTATGGCTACACCTTC. Protein sequence: CASSESGGHYGYTF.

The chain carries TRBV5-1 and TRBJ1-1; possible D gene TRBD1, 6 bases. Germline V gene lookup returns CDR1 SGHRS and CDR2 YFSETQ. The V end lost 0 bases, the J end lost 2 bases, and 11 bases lay between the germline ends. The CDR3 sequence is 15 residues long. The CDR3 sequence is CASSLGGATNTEAFF. The CDR3 bases are TGCGCCAGCAGCTTGGGGGGGGCAACAAACACTGAAGCTTTCTTT.

This clone was picked up a small number of times. The chain carries TRBV3-1 (or the pseudogene TRBV3-2) and TRBJ1-6; no definite D call. The germline CDR1 and CDR2 sequences are LGHDT and YNNKEL (reference sequence). V lost 2 bases and J lost 1, with 3 bases in between. The CDR3 runs 14 residues. DNA of the CDR3: TGTGCCAGCAGCCAAAGTTCCTATAATTCACCCCTCCACTTT. This sequence encodes CASSQSSYNSPLHF.

This chain uses TRBV3-1 (or the pseudogene TRBV3-2) with TRBJ1-2; D possibly corresponds to TRBD1 (6 bases). The germline V gene encodes CDR1 LGHDT and CDR2 YNNKEL (reference sequence). The CDR3 spans 13 residues. Trimming shortened V by 4 bases and J by 6 bases, and 12 bases separated the two germline ends. As DNA, the CDR3 is TGTGCCAGCAGCCGGGGGCAGGAGCATGGCTACACCTTC. Protein sequence: CASSRGQEHGYTF.

This clone turned up a few times. The rearrangement links TRBV9 to TRBJ1-2; unclear D gene. The germline V gene has CDR1 SGDLS and CDR2 YYNGEE. Trimming removed 0 bases from V and 8 bases from J, with 11 bases in between. This CDR3 comprises 13 residues. The CDR3: CASSVVESYGYTF. The CDR3 coding sequence is TGTGCCAGCAGCGTAGTAGAAAGTTACGGCTACACCTTC.

V gene TRBV5-5 combines with J gene TRBJ1-4; 9 nucleotides line up with TRBD1. CDR1 is SGHKS, CDR2 YYEKEE, per germline (reference sequence). After removal of 2 bases from V and 5 bases from J, the junction contained 4 bases not matched to a gene. The CDR3 sequence is 15 residues long. The CDR3 nucleotides are TGTGCCAGCAGCTTAACCGGGACAGGGAATGAAAAACTGTTTTTT. Residues: CASSLTGTGNEKLFF.

The rearrangement uses TRBV4-3 and TRBJ2-4; 10 bases align to TRBD1. With V trimmed by 2 bases and J by 5 bases, 3 bases remained unmatched. Germline lookup yields CDR1 LGHNA and CDR2 YSLEER. The CDR3 runs 15 residues. The CDR3 sequence: CASSQPGTGENIQYF. The CDR3 DNA reads TGCGCCAGCAGCCAACCCGGGACAGGGGAAAACATTCAGTACTTC.

The V gene is TRBV1, the J gene TRBJ1-5; the D call of TRBD1 is as the table states it, not checked on the DNA. TRBV1 counts as a pseudogene. The CDR3 contains 19 residues. The CDR3 sequence is CTSSHTPGSRPYSNQPQHF. CDR3 bases: TGCACCAGCAGCCATACCCCAGGGTCGAGACCCTATAGCAATCAGCCCCAGCATTTT.

This clone was seen more than once but under ten times. The rearrangement joins TRBV5-1 to TRBJ1-3; the match to TRBD1 covers 10 bases. The CDR3 covers 16 residues. The germline V gene has CDR1 SGHRS and CDR2 YFSETQ. V was pared by 0 bases and J by 8 bases, with 8 bases of the junction left unmatched. As DNA, the CDR3 is TGCGCCAGCAGCTTGGAACGGGGACAGGGGTTGGACACCATATATTTT. This encodes CASSLERGQGLDTIYF.

This clone was observed a few times. The genes are TRBV19 and TRBJ1-1; 8 bases are shared with TRBD1. V was pared by 4 bases and J by 1 base, with 8 bases of the junction left unmatched. The CDR3 is made up of 16 amino acids. Germline CDR1 LNHDA, CDR2 SQIVND (reference sequence). CDR3 DNA sequence: TGTGCCAGTAGTAAATCACCGGGACAGGCGAACACTGAAGCTTTCTTT. Encoded protein: CASSKSPGQANTEAFF.

The V and J genes are TRBV29-1 and TRBJ1-3, with D perhaps TRBD1 (6 bases). The CDR3 length is 14 residues. CDR1 is SQVTM and CDR2 is ANQGSEA in the germline V gene. The V end lost 7 bases, the J end lost 3 bases, and 16 bases lay between the germline ends. DNA of the CDR3: TGCAGCGCTTCACAGGGCGGTGGTGGAAACACCATATATTTT. Amino acids: CSASQGGGGNTIYF.

The chain combines TRBV7-2 with TRBJ1-6, with a tentative D call TRBD1 (5 bases). The germline V gene encodes CDR1 SGHTA and CDR2 FQGNSA. Trimming stripped 6 bases from V and 13 bases from J, with 16 bases between. This CDR3 region has 13 residues. The CDR3 DNA reads as TGTGCCAGCAGGTTGGGGGTTACTTTGCCCCTCCACTTT. As protein: CASRLGVTLPLHF.

This clone has only a few counts. The CDR3 sequence: CASSPPHSYEQYF. DNA for the CDR3: TGTGCCAGCTCACCACCGCACAGCTACGAGCAGTACTTC. The chain links TRBV18 to TRBJ2-7, with D unresolved. In germline, CDR1 is KGHSH, CDR2 LQKENI. V was cut by 0 bases and J by 3 bases, with 6 bases left in between. This CDR3 has 13 amino acids.

This sequence joins TRBV5-1 and TRBJ2-5; D may be TRBD1 (5 bases). CDR3 length equals 15 residues. CDR1 and CDR2 from the germline V gene are SGHRS and YFSETQ. V was pared by 2 bases and J by 2 bases, with 13 bases between. CDR3 amino acids: CASSFETAEQETQYF. CDR3 bases: TGCGCCAGCAGCTTTGAGACAGCCGAACAAGAGACCCAGTACTTC.

This clone was seen only a few times. J is TRBJ1-3 and V is TRBV18; D remains ambiguous. The CDR3 spans 13 residues. The germline V gene has CDR1 KGHSH and CDR2 LQKENI. V lost 2 bases and J lost 4, with 6 bases in between. CDR3 protein: CASSPDSGNTIYF. For the CDR3, the DNA is TGTGCCAGCTCACCAGATTCCGGAAACACCATATATTTT.